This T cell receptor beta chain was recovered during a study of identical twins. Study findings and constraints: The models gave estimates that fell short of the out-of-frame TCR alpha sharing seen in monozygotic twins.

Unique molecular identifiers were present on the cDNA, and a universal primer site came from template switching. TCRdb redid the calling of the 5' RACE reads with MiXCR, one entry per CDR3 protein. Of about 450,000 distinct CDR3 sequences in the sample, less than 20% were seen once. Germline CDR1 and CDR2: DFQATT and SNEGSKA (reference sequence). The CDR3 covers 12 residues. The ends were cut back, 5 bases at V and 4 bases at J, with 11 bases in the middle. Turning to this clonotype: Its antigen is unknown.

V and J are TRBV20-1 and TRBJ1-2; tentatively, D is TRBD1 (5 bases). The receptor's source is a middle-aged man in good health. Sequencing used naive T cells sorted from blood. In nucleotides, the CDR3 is TGCAGTGCTGGGGACGGGGGCTATGGCTACACCTTC. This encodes CSAGDGGYGYTF.